The 15 T cell receptor beta chains presented below share a single source sample, sequenced in a study of blood T cell repertoires in COVID-19 (dated by TCRdb to between 2020 and 2021). Libraries were prepared through the immunoSEQ multiplex PCR assay. TCRdb obtained this table from immuneACCESS and retained in-frame rearrangements with V and J assigned. These tables miss some clones; where compared with another copy, unresolved V genes account for less than half of the shortfall, and the remainder is unexplained. The sample yields 250,000 to 300,000 clones; over 85% were counted once. The top ten hold 2.5% to 3.5% of the sample. The sample taken for sequencing was PBMCs or T cells enriched from blood (not recorded which). Receptors originate from a woman aged 45-59 years who had been exposed to COVID-19.

CDR3 loop: CASSLSTPGGEQYF. The DNA of the CDR3 is TGTGCCAGCAGCTTAAGTACCCCGGGGGGCGAGCAGTACTTC. J is TRBJ2-7 and V is TRBV7-9, with TRBD2 matching 7 bases. Trimming cost V 2 bases and J 6 bases; bases outside gene matches: 7. CDR1 and CDR2 from the germline V gene are SEHNR and FQNEAQ (reference sequence). The CDR3 is 14 amino acids.

V usage is TRBV7-9 and J usage is TRBJ1-1; 7 positions match TRBD1. J lost 4 bases, V lost 5 bases, and 10 bases had no gene match. CDR3 length: 15 residues. The V gene's germline CDR1 is SEHNR and CDR2 FQNEAQ (reference sequence). The CDR3 loop reads CASSTKQGTATEAFF. Here the CDR3 DNA reads TGTGCCAGCAGCACAAAACAGGGGACTGCCACTGAAGCTTTCTTT.

The rearrangement joins TRBV28 to TRBJ2-7, with TRBD2 identical over 9 bases. The ends lost 5 bases at V and 2 bases at J; junction bases unmatched: 10. CDR1 is MDHEN and CDR2 is SYDVKM in the germline V gene. The CDR3 consists of 16 residues. The CDR3 is CASSRRTGGGAYEQYF. DNA of the CDR3: TGTGCCAGCAGTCGACGGACTGGCGGGGGGGCCTACGAGCAGTACTTC.

This rearrangement joins TRBV27 to TRBJ1-2; D gene uncertain. Germline lookup yields CDR1 MNHEY and CDR2 SMNVEV (reference sequence). This CDR3 has 14 amino acids. Trimming cost V 4 bases and J 5 bases, with 14 bases left between them. CDR3 coding DNA: TGTGCCAGCAGTTACATGCGGTCCGGGTATGGCTACACCTTC. Translation: CASSYMRSGYGYTF.

The chain recombines TRBV19 with TRBJ2-5, with 8 nucleotides matching TRBD1. The CDR3 extends over 12 amino acids. Germline V gives CDR1 LNHDA, CDR2 SQIVND (reference sequence). Trimming cost V 8 bases and J 5 bases; bases outside gene matches: 4. As DNA, the CDR3 is TGTGCCAGTCGACAGGGGCGGGAGACCCAGTACTTC. It is translated as CASRQGRETQYF.

The chain recombines TRBV28 with TRBJ1-2, with TRBD1 identical over 7 bases. The CDR3 covers 16 residues. Germline V gene lookup returns CDR1 MDHEN and CDR2 SYDVKM. Trimming removed 2 bases from V and 3 bases from J; junction bases left unmatched: 9. The DNA for the CDR3 is TGTGCCAGCAGTTTAGATACAGGGGTTCAAGACTATGGCTACACCTTC. As protein: CASSLDTGVQDYGYTF.

This chain connects TRBV5-1 to TRBJ2-3; TRBD2 matches 11 bases. From germline, CDR1 is SGHRS and CDR2 YFSETQ. This CDR3 has 16 residues. The trim removed 6 bases at V and 4 bases at J, leaving 10 bases unmatched. The CDR3 DNA reads TGCGCCAGCACTCCCTTGACTAGCGGGGAGTCAGATACGCAGTATTTT. Translating it yields CASTPLTSGESDTQYF.

V is TRBV7-6 and J is TRBJ2-1, with 8 bases aligning to TRBD2. The CDR3 has 16 residues. Trimming took 5 bases from V and 2 from J; bases not matched to a gene: 8. In germline, CDR1 is SGHVS, CDR2 FNYEAQ. CDR3 sequence (DNA): TGTGCCAGCAGCCTACTCGGGGGGGGCACCTACAATGAGCAGTTCTTC. As protein: CASSLLGGGTYNEQFF.

The chain has TRBV28 and TRBJ1-5; TRBD1 might be the D (6 bases). The CDR3 runs 15 residues. CDR1 is MDHEN and CDR2 is SYDVKM in the germline V gene. Trimming took 3 bases from V and 1 from J, leaving 10 bases between them. The CDR3 DNA is TGTGCCAGCAGTTTGAGGCAGGGGAGCAATCAGCCCCAGCATTTT. This gives the protein CASSLRQGSNQPQHF.

J is TRBJ2-2 and V is TRBV2; TRBD1 aligns across 7 bases. With 4 bases clipped from V and 6 bases from J, the junction kept 5 bases outside the gene matches. Per germline, CDR1 SNHLY and CDR2 FYNNEI. The CDR3 has 14 amino acids. CDR3 DNA: TGTGCCAGCAGTGTCAGGGGGACAGCCGGGGAGCTGTTTTTT. It codes for CASSVRGTAGELFF. Looking up the rest from reference TRBV2 and TRBJ2-2 gives the full variable domain: EPEVTQTPSHQVTQMGQEVILRCVPISNHLYFYWYRQILGQKVEFLVSFYNNEISEKSEIFDDQFSVERPDGSNFTLKIRSTKLEDSAMYFCASSVRGTAGELFFGEGSRLTVL.

Written as DNA, the CDR3 is TGTGCCAGCAGCTTAGTTGCGACAGGGATAGACAATGAGCAGTTCTTC. As protein: CASSLVATGIDNEQFF. The chain has TRBV7-6 and TRBJ2-1, with 7 bases identical to TRBD1. The CDR3 is 16 amino acids. The junction had 8 bases not matched to a gene; V was cut back by 1 base and J by 5 bases. Germline V lookup: CDR1 SGHVS, CDR2 FNYEAQ.

A single count supports this clone. The chain joins TRBV19 to TRBJ1-1; D is ambiguous. CDR3 length equals 13 residues. Per the germline V gene, CDR1 is LNHDA and CDR2 is SQIVND (reference sequence). Trimming stripped 5 bases from V and 0 bases from J, with 7 bases between. CDR3 region: CASSQQLNTEAFF. For the CDR3, the DNA is TGTGCCAGTAGTCAACAGCTGAACACTGAAGCTTTCTTT.

The chain carries TRBV7-8 and TRBJ2-7; 10 bases line up with TRBD1. This CDR3 region has 14 residues. Germline V gene sequence: CDR1 SGHVS, CDR2 FQNEAQ. V lost 5 bases and J lost 5; bases outside the gene matches: 6. Here the CDR3 DNA reads TGTGCCAGCAGCCGCGGACAGGGGGAACACGAGCAGTACTTC. It is translated as CASSRGQGEHEQYF.

This chain uses TRBV29-1 with TRBJ1-1, with D hard to call. The germline V gene encodes CDR1 SQVTM and CDR2 ANQGSEA. CDR3 length: 14 residues. V lost 8 bases and J lost 0, with 16 bases in between. DNA of the CDR3: TGCAGCACTGGTTCGGGTCATATGAACACTGAAGCTTTCTTT. Residues: CSTGSGHMNTEAFF.

This clone was seen once. This chain joins TRBV6-5 and TRBJ1-5; no definite D call. Germline CDR1 reads MNHEY; CDR2 reads SVGAGI. The V end was cut by 7 bases, the J end by 1 base, with 11 bases between. This CDR3 is built from 14 residues. CDR3 protein: CASIPPESNQPQHF. The DNA of the CDR3 is TGTGCCAGCATTCCCCCGGAGAGCAATCAGCCCCAGCATTTT.